Presented here are 20 T cell receptor beta chains from one specimen sequenced in a study of Ad26.COV2.S vaccination and SARS-CoV-2 variants. Generated by immunoSEQ multiplex PCR, the TCRdb table keeps only in-frame clones and is missing some. The sample has 350,000 to 450,000 clones, 92% seen once. Sequencing used peripheral blood, obtained after recovery from COVID-19. These receptors were collected from a human donor who had recovered from COVID-19.

V is TRBV5-5 and J is TRBJ1-6; D may be TRBD1 (5 bases). Trimming left V 0 bases short and J 9 bases short, with 16 bases between. This CDR3 is 16 amino acids long. The germline gives CDR1 SGHKS, CDR2 YYEKEE (reference sequence). The CDR3 is CASSLAPGGRGSPLHF. The CDR3 bases are TGTGCCAGCAGCTTGGCTCCAGGCGGAAGGGGTTCACCCCTCCACTTT.

The chain is built from TRBV29-1 and TRBJ1-1, with D maybe TRBD1 (6 bases). The CDR3 contains 12 residues. In germline, CDR1 is SQVTM, CDR2 ANQGSEA. V lost 7 bases and J lost 6, with 15 bases in between. CDR3 sequence: CSGVQGISEAFF. The CDR3 region has the DNA TGCAGCGGGGTACAGGGCATATCTGAAGCTTTCTTT.

This chain joins TRBV5-1 and TRBJ1-4; tentatively, D is TRBD1 (6 bases). The CDR3 length is 15 residues. With 4 bases removed from V and 4 bases from J, the gap between germline ends came to 14 bases. Per the germline V gene, CDR1 is SGHRS and CDR2 is YFSETQ. The CDR3 DNA follows: TGCGCCAGCAGCCCGAAGACAGGCCTTAATGAAAAACTGTTTTTT. Protein product: CASSPKTGLNEKLFF.

This clone occurred once. The gene calls are TRBV3-1 (or the pseudogene TRBV3-2) and TRBJ1-1; D gene ambiguous. CDR3 length equals 12 residues. The ends were cut back, 6 bases at V and 3 bases at J, with 8 bases in the middle. Per the germline V gene, CDR1 is LGHDT and CDR2 is YNNKEL (reference sequence). The CDR3 region is CASSLSHTEAFF. For the CDR3, the DNA is TGTGCCAGCAGTCTCTCACACACTGAAGCTTTCTTT.

V is TRBV21-1 and J is TRBJ2-7; the table assigns TRBD1, which was not confirmed against the DNA. TRBV21-1 is a documented pseudogene. The CDR3 is 16 amino acids. CDR3 sequence reads: CASSTTSVQDGHEQYF. As DNA, the CDR3 is TGTGCCAGCAGCACAACCAGTGTACAGGACGGCCACGAGCAGTACTTC.

J is TRBJ2-2 and V is TRBV9, with 9 positions matching TRBD2. CDR1 SGDLS and CDR2 YYNGEE come from the germline V gene. The CDR3 sequence is 15 residues long. Losses at the gene ends were 1 base for V and 3 bases for J; bases not matched to a gene: 1. This chain's CDR3 is CASSVSGGYTGELFF. The DNA of the CDR3 is TGTGCCAGCAGCGTAAGCGGGGGGTACACCGGGGAGCTGTTTTTT.

The V gene is TRBV3-1 (or the pseudogene TRBV3-2), the J gene TRBJ2-3; D is tentatively TRBD1 or TRBD2 (6 bases each). Trimming cost V 0 bases and J 6 bases, with 19 bases left between them. This CDR3 spans 17 amino acids. Germline V gene sequence: CDR1 LGHDT, CDR2 YNNKEL (reference sequence). The DNA for the CDR3 is TGTGCCAGCAGCCAAGATAGGGGGGATTCCGGAACTGATACGCAGTATTTT. Translated: CASSQDRGDSGTDTQYF.

The V and J genes are TRBV4-2 and TRBJ2-3; 8 bases fit TRBD2. CDR1 is LGHNA and CDR2 is YNFKEQ in the germline V gene. The CDR3 has 17 residues. V lost 0 bases, J lost 5 bases, and 10 bases stayed unmatched. CDR3 amino acids: CASSQDAPGTSGDTQYF. In nucleotides, the CDR3 is TGTGCCAGCAGCCAAGATGCGCCGGGGACTAGTGGAGATACGCAGTATTTT.

The chain couples TRBV10-3 to TRBJ1-1, with no clear D. Trimming left V 2 bases short and J 4 bases short, with 14 bases between. The length of the CDR3 is 15 residues. Germline loops: CDR1 ENHRY, CDR2 SYGVKD. The CDR3 loop reads CAISEVREQSTEAFF. The CDR3, as DNA: TGTGCCATCAGTGAGGTCCGGGAACAGAGCACTGAAGCTTTCTTT.

The V and J genes are TRBV12-3 or TRBV12-4 and TRBJ1-2; D is possibly TRBD1 (5 bases). This CDR3 region has 13 residues. V was pared by 3 bases and J by 4 bases, with 9 bases between. The CDR3 region is CASSFSGTYGYTF. The CDR3 bases are TGTGCCAGCAGTTTTTCGGGGACCTATGGCTACACCTTC.

This CDR3 reads CASSSGTDNQPQHF. The DNA for the CDR3 is TGTGCCAGCAGCTCAGGGACAGACAATCAGCCCCAGCATTTT. V usage is TRBV13 and J usage is TRBJ1-5, with TRBD1 matching 7 bases. The germline V gene has CDR1 PRHDT and CDR2 FYEKMQ (reference sequence). This CDR3 contains 14 residues. J lost 3 bases, V lost 4 bases, and 3 bases had no gene match.

V and J are TRBV7-3 and TRBJ1-5; D is unclear. Germline V gene data show CDR1 as SGHTA and CDR2 as FQGTGA. V was shortened by 0 bases and J by 3 bases, with 3 bases between the two germline ends. The CDR3 loop spans 13 amino acids. This CDR3 reads CASSLTTNQPQHF. CDR3 coding DNA: TGTGCCAGCAGCTTAACTACCAATCAGCCCCAGCATTTT. The full variable domain, rest sourced from reference TRBV7-3 and TRBJ1-5, is GAGVSQTPSNKVTEKGKYVELRCDPISGHTALYWYRQSLGQGPEFLIYFQGTGAADDSGLPNDRFFAVRPEGSVSTLKIQRTERGDSAVYLCASSLTTNQPQHFGDGTRLSIL.

The chain has TRBV5-1 and TRBJ1-5; 8 bases fit TRBD1. Germline V lookup: CDR1 SGHRS, CDR2 YFSETQ. The CDR3 runs 15 residues. V shed 4 bases, J shed 5 bases, and the junction held 8 bases outside the gene matches. The CDR3 spells CASSPGTGPHQPQHF. CDR3 nucleotides: TGCGCCAGCAGCCCCGGGACAGGACCCCATCAGCCCCAGCATTTT.

This clone showed up just once. The J gene is TRBJ1-2, the V gene TRBV6-5; a possible D gene is TRBD1 (6 bases). Deletions cut 8 bases from V and 7 bases from J, with 11 bases between. Germline V gene sequence: CDR1 MNHEY, CDR2 SVGAGI. The CDR3 has 11 residues. In DNA, the CDR3 is TGTGCCAGCCGCGGGGGGGCTGGCTACACCTTC. Translated: CASRGGAGYTF.

This clone was seen just once. Other DNA sequences in this specimen translate into the identical CDR3. The rearrangement joins TRBV9 to TRBJ2-1; 8 bases map to TRBD2. V lost 0 bases, J lost 6 bases, and 2 bases stayed unmatched. The germline gives CDR1 SGDLS, CDR2 YYNGEE. The CDR3 covers 14 residues. The CDR3 loop is CASSVGGTSNEQFF. DNA of the CDR3: TGTGCCAGCAGCGTAGGAGGGACTAGCAATGAGCAGTTCTTC.

This clone occurred a few times. The chain carries TRBV3-1 (or the pseudogene TRBV3-2) and TRBJ2-2; D is uncertain. This CDR3 contains 15 residues. Germline V lookup: CDR1 LGHDT, CDR2 YNNKEL (reference sequence). Trimming pared 0 bases from V and 7 bases from J, leaving 12 bases between. CDR3 amino acids: CASSQELSVGGELFF. The CDR3 nucleotides are TGTGCCAGCAGCCAAGAATTGAGTGTCGGCGGGGAGCTGTTTTTT.

V usage is TRBV9 and J usage is TRBJ2-7; possible D gene TRBD2, 6 bases. This CDR3 contains 13 residues. CDR1 SGDLS and CDR2 YYNGEE come from the germline V gene. Trimming stripped 4 bases from V and 4 bases from J, with 12 bases between. The CDR3 nucleotides read TGTGCCAGCAGCCCACCCGCGGGGTACGAGCAGTACTTC. It specifies CASSPPAGYEQYF.

V gene TRBV5-1 combines with J gene TRBJ2-3; maybe TRBD2 (6 bases). This CDR3 region has 18 residues. V was trimmed by 3 bases and J by 1 base, leaving 21 bases between them. Per germline, CDR1 SGHRS and CDR2 YFSETQ. CDR3 nucleotide sequence: TGCGCCAGCAGCTCGACCGGTATGGAAGGGGAGGGCACAGATACGCAGTATTTT. Protein product: CASSSTGMEGEGTDTQYF.

The chain combines TRBV3-1 (or the pseudogene TRBV3-2) with TRBJ2-1; 10 bases are shared with TRBD2. This CDR3 contains 17 residues. With 1 base clipped from V and 9 bases from J, the junction kept 12 bases outside the gene matches. Germline CDR1 and CDR2: LGHDT and YNNKEL (reference sequence). Here the CDR3 DNA reads TGTGCCAGCAGCCAAGTGATAAGCGGGGGGGCCAGGGCTGAGCAGTTCTTC. Translation gives CASSQVISGGARAEQFF.

The gene calls are TRBV3-1 (or the pseudogene TRBV3-2) and TRBJ1-1; D gene uncertain. The V end was cut by 3 bases, the J end by 11 bases, with 16 bases between. The CDR3 extends over 13 amino acids. The germline CDR1 and CDR2 sequences are LGHDT and YNNKEL (reference sequence). CDR3: CASSHLNRRAAFF. CDR3 nucleotide sequence: TGTGCCAGCAGCCACTTAAATCGGAGGGCTGCTTTCTTT.